Presented here are 4 T cell receptor beta chains from one specimen sequenced in a study of blood T cells in healthy people across ages. Alongside a J-beta primer mix, a sample-barcoded 5' primer served in a second PCR lasting 7 to 11 cycles. TCRdb fed the 5' RACE reads into MiXCR, producing one record per CDR3 protein. The sample includes roughly 680,000 distinct CDR3 sequences, roughly half of them seen just once. Sequencing input: blood. Receptors originate from a woman older than 75 in good health.

This clonotype was counted only a few times. J is TRBJ2-5 and V is TRBV5-1; TRBD2 is a possible D gene (5 bases). V was pared by 7 bases and J by 11 bases, with 21 bases between. Germline-derived CDR1 and CDR2 are SGHRS and YFSETQ. The CDR3 runs 13 residues. CDR3 DNA: TGCGCCAGCCCTAAAGCGGTATTAAATGAGCAGTACTTC. Protein sequence: CASPKAVLNEQYF.

Points on this clonotype: It may be a read error: a sequence one base away is much more abundant. J is TRBJ2-7 and V is TRBV27; D not certain. There are 15 residues in the CDR3. V lost 5 bases and J 3 bases, leaving 17 bases between the germline ends. The germline V gene encodes CDR1 MNHEY and CDR2 SMNVEV (reference sequence). Written as DNA, the CDR3 is TGTGCCAGCAGTACCCTAACTGCACTCCTCTACGAGCAGTACTTC. Encoded protein: CASSTLTALLYEQYF.

As concerns this clonotype: This sequence may be a read error, since a much larger clone differs from it by one base. The rearrangement uses TRBV29-1 and TRBJ2-5; the D gene could be TRBD1 or TRBD2 (5 bases each). The V gene's germline CDR1 is SQVTM and CDR2 ANQGSEA. CDR3 length equals 12 residues. V lost 5 bases and J 3 bases, leaving 10 bases between the germline ends. The CDR3 nucleotides read TGCAGCGTTAGGGACGGCGAAGAGACCCAGTACTTC. This sequence encodes CSVRDGEETQYF.

The sample holds one count of this clonotype. This chain uses TRBV27 with TRBJ1-2, with D unclear. Germline CDR1 reads MNHEY; CDR2 reads SMNVEV (reference sequence). Trimming took 2 bases from V and 3 from J, leaving 7 bases between them. This CDR3 contains 13 residues. The CDR3 coding sequence is TGTGCCAGCAGTTTAAGCTTCTACTATGGCTACACCTTC. Its translation: CASSLSFYYGYTF.